This T cell receptor beta chain originates from a study of T cells expressing NK-cell markers. About the research overall: Sequencing of TCR beta repertoires drew on sorted CD3+CD56+NKG2C+, CD3+CD56+NKG2C- and CD3+CD56-NKG2C+ T cells. Study-wide findings and caveats: Researchers report these clonotypes also headed the CD3+CD56-NKG2C+ fraction in a few donors.

The CDR3 has 16 amino acids. Germline-derived CDR1 and CDR2 are LNHNV and YYDKDF (reference sequence). Worth noting for this clonotype: Its antigen remains unidentified.

TCRdb reprocessed the 5' RACE reads; each CDR3 protein has one entry and no DNA is given. The table counts some 280,000 distinct CDR3 sequences; roughly 0.4% lies in the top ten. The clonotype was recovered from a man aged 18 to 35 in good health. The specimen was blood T cells: a sorted CD56 or NKG2C T cell subset, CD4+ or CD8+ T cells, or bulk PBMC T cells (not recorded which). This chain uses TRBV15 with TRBJ2-3; with no DNA, the TCRdb D assignment of TRBD2 cannot be verified. The CDR3 sequence: CATSSRLAGVIDTQYF.